This T cell receptor (beta chain) derives from a study of OX40 agonist ivuxolimab in advanced cancers. The V gene's germline CDR1 is MRHNA and CDR2 SNTAGT. Between the trimmed V and J ends, which lost 4 bases and 0 bases, there was a span of 4 bases. The CDR3 contains 13 residues. Method: immunoSEQ multiplex PCR; TCRdb's copy keeps in-frame clones and lacks some. This table has tens of thousands of clones, about 85% appearing once. V is TRBV6-4 and J is TRBJ2-4; D not certain. This TCR derives from an adult with an advanced solid tumor such as melanoma, head and neck, liver or kidney cancer. The starting material was CD4+ or CD8+ T cells sorted from blood, obtained in a trial of the OX40 agonist ivuxolimab. Here the CDR3 reads CASSGLAKNIQYF. In nucleotides, the CDR3 is TGTGCCAGCAGTGGACTAGCCAAAAACATTCAGTACTTC.